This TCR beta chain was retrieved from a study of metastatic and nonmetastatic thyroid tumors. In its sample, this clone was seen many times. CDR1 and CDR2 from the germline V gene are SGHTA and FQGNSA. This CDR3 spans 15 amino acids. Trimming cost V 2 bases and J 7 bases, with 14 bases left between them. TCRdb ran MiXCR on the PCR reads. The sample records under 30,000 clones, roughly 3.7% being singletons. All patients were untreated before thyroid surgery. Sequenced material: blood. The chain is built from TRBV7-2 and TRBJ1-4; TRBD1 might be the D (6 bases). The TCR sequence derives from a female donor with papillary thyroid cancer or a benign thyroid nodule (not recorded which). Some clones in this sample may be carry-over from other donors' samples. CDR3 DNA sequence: TGTGCCAGCAGCTTAATGGGGGCGCGCGGTGAAAAACTGTTTTTT. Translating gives CASSLMGARGEKLFF.